This is a list of T cell receptor beta chains from one sample in a study of CD8 T cells in Susac syndrome. TCRdb reprocessed the immunoSEQ multiplex PCR reads via MiXCR and lists one record per CDR3 protein. The table has approximately 160,000 distinct CDR3 sequences, over 85% seen once. The source material was CD4+ T cells from PBMCs. These receptors originate from a human donor with multiple sclerosis. Both conserved end residues are part of each CDR3. The order of the fields is D gene, J gene, clone size, V gene, CDR3 DNA, CDR3 protein. A D gene is named only where the DNA matches it firmly. Some rows mark clone size as missing; the rest say once, few, many or name a class of expanded clone.

TRBD1,TRBJ2-1,-,TRBV5-1,TGCGCCAGCAGCTTGGGGGACAGCAGAAATGAGCAGTTCTTC,CASSLGDSRNEQFF
TRBD2,TRBJ2-7,-,TRBV27,TGTGCCACCGGGAGAGGCCTAGCGGGGTCCTACGAGCAGTACTTC,CATGRGLAGSYEQYF
-,TRBJ2-2,-,TRBV11-2,TGTGCCAGCAGCTTAGCCTCTGCGAACACCGGGGAGCTGTTTTTT,CASSLASANTGELFF
-,TRBJ2-7,-,TRBV6-5,TGTGCCAGCAGTTACACTCTAGGGTACGAGCAGTACTTC,CASSYTLGYEQYF
-,TRBJ1-2,-,TRBV5-4,TGTGCCAGCAGCTTGGACGTGCACGGCTACACCTTC,CASSLDVHGYTF
-,TRBJ1-5,-,TRBV20-1,TGCAGTGCTAGTAGGGTATCCGGGCAGCCCCAGCATTTT,CSASRVSGQPQHF
-,TRBJ1-1,-,TRBV29-1,TGCAGCGTTGACAGCGGAAAAGCTTTCTTT,CSVDSGKAFF
-,TRBJ2-5,-,TRBV3-1,TGTGCCAGCAGCCAGGCGGGCGAGACCCAGTACTTC,CASSQAGETQYF
-,TRBJ1-1,-,TRBV5-1,TGCGCCAGCAGCGCGCGGGTCGGGAACACTGAAGCTTTCTTT,CASSARVGNTEAFF
TRBD1,TRBJ1-2,-,TRBV7-2,TGTGCCAGCAGCTTACCCGACAGGGGAGCATATGGCTACACCTTC,CASSLPDRGAYGYTF
-,TRBJ2-7,-,TRBV5-1,TGCGCCAGCAGCTTGGATGGGATTCAACCCTACGAGCAGTACTTC,CASSLDGIQPYEQYF
-,TRBJ1-2,-,TRBV3-1,TGTGCCAGCAGCCAAGATAGGCGTTTCTTGGGCTACACCTTC,CASSQDRRFLGYTF
TRBD1,TRBJ1-1,-,TRBV29-1,TGCAGCGTCGACAGGGGGGAAGGAACTGAAGCTTTCTTT,CSVDRGEGTEAFF
TRBD1,TRBJ1-5,-,TRBV10-3,TGTGCCATCAGTGGAGGGACAGGAAATCAGCCCCAGCATTTT,CAISGGTGNQPQHF
-,TRBJ2-1,-,TRBV5-6,TGTGCCAGCAGCTTAGGTAGGCACAATGAGCAGTTCTTC,CASSLGRHNEQFF
TRBD1,TRBJ2-4,-,TRBV20-1,TGCAGTGCTACTACAGGGGGCAACATTCAGTACTTC,CSATTGGNIQYF
TRBD2,TRBJ2-3,-,TRBV3-1,TGTGCCAGCAGCCAAGGGGGGGGGAGCACAGATACGCAGTATTTT,CASSQGGGSTDTQYF
-,TRBJ2-6,-,TRBV2,TGTGCCAGCAGTCGGGGGAGTTCTGGGGCCAACGTCCTGACTTTC,CASSRGSSGANVLTF
-,TRBJ2-5,-,TRBV7-8,TGTGCCAGCAGCTCGGGACCTTTAGGGCCGAAGACCCAGTACTTC,CASSSGPLGPKTQYF
TRBD2,TRBJ2-1,-,TRBV4-3,TGCGCCAGCAGCCAAACCGGGACTAGCGGCTACAATGAGCAGTTCTTC,CASSQTGTSGYNEQFF
-,TRBJ1-1,-,TRBV20-1,TGCAGTGGTGGTGGGGATGTCGCGGTCCCTGAAGCTTTCTTT,CSGGGDVAVPEAFF
-,TRBJ1-1,-,TRBV18,TGTGCCAGCTCACCGTCAGGGAGTGGAAACACTGAAGCTTTCTTT,CASSPSGSGNTEAFF
-,TRBJ1-1,-,TRBV29-1,TGCAGCGTGCAACAGGTACTGAACACTGAAGCTTTCTTT,CSVQQVLNTEAFF
TRBD2,TRBJ2-1,-,TRBV3-1,TGTGCCAGCAGCCAGGAGCCAACTAGCGGGGCCTACAATGAGCAGTTCTTC,CASSQEPTSGAYNEQFF
-,TRBJ2-7,-,TRBV20-1,TGCAGTGCTACGGACAGCTCCTACGAGCAGTACTTC,CSATDSSYEQYF
-,TRBJ2-2,-,TRBV4-2,TGTGCCAGCAGCCAGGGGCAGGGAGGCACCGGGGAGCTGTTTTTT,CASSQGQGGTGELFF
-,TRBJ1-2,-,TRBV4-1,TGCGCCAGCACCTCATCGGGCTGGGGGCGCTTGGGCTATGGCTACACCTTC,CASTSSGWGRLGYGYTF
-,TRBJ1-5,once,TRBV12-3/TRBV12-4,TGTGCCAGTCGGGGAGAGGGGCCCCAGCATTTT,CASRGEGPQHF
-,TRBJ2-7,-,TRBV12-3/TRBV12-4,TGTGCCAGCAGCCCACAGGGACCCTCCTACGAGCAGTACTTC,CASSPQGPSYEQYF
-,TRBJ2-6,once,TRBV12-3/TRBV12-4,TGTGCCAGCCGAGGGTCGACAGGCTCCAACTCTGGGGCCAACGTCCTGACTTTC,CASRGSTGSNSGANVLTF
-,TRBJ2-2,-,TRBV29-1,TGCAGCGGTGGGGCGAACACCGGGGAGCTGTTTTTT,CSGGANTGELFF
-,TRBJ2-3,-,TRBV20-1,TGCAGTGCTACAGCCCACGGGGACGGCACAGATACGCAGTATTTT,CSATAHGDGTDTQYF
-,TRBJ2-7,-,TRBV20-1,TGCAGTGCTAGAGAAAACTCGGGACTCACTGGTTTCGAGCAGTACTTC,CSARENSGLTGFEQYF
TRBD2,TRBJ2-5,-,TRBV7-3,TGTGCCAGTTCGGAGGGAGGGCCGGCAGAGACCCAGTACTTC,CASSEGGPAETQYF
-,TRBJ1-1,few,TRBV4-2,TGTGCCAGCAGCCTGACCAGGCGGACGAACACTGAAGCTTTCTTT,CASSLTRRTNTEAFF
-,TRBJ1-2,once,TRBV28,TGTGCCAGCGGGGGCTTCTTTACTAACTATGGCTACACCTTC,CASGGFFTNYGYTF
TRBD1,TRBJ2-7,-,TRBV27,TGTGCCAGCAGACCCACCCCGGGACAGTCCTACGAGCAGTACTTC,CASRPTPGQSYEQYF
-,TRBJ1-4,once,TRBV30,TGTGCCTGGAGCTCCCCAGCTGTAAAACTGTTTTTT,CAWSSPAVKLFF
TRBD2,TRBJ2-1,-,TRBV3-1,TGTGCCAGCAGCCAAGATCTCGGGACTAGCGGGACGTACTACAATGAGCAGTTCTTC,CASSQDLGTSGTYYNEQFF
-,TRBJ1-2,-,TRBV28,TGTGCCAGCAGTATGTTGGATACAAACTATGGCTACACCTTC,CASSMLDTNYGYTF
-,TRBJ1-2,-,TRBV27,TGTGCCAGCAGTTTAATGGACAGTAACTATGGCTACACCTTC,CASSLMDSNYGYTF